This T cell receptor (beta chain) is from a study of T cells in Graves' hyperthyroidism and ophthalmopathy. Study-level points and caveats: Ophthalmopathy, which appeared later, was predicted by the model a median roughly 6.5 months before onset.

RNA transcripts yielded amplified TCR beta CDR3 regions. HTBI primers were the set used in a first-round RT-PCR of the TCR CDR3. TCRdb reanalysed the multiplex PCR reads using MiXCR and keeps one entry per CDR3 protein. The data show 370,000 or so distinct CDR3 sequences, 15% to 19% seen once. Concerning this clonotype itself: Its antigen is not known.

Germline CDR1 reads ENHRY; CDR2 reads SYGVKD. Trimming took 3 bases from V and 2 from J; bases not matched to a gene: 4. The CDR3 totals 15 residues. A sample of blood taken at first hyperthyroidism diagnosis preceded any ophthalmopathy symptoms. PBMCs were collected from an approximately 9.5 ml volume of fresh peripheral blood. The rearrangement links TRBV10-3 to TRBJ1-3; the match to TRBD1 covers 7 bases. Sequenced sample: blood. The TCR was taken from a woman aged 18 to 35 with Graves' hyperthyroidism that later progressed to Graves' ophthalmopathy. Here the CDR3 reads CAISDWDSTGNTIYF. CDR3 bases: TGTGCCATCAGTGACTGGGACAGCACTGGAAACACCATATATTTT.